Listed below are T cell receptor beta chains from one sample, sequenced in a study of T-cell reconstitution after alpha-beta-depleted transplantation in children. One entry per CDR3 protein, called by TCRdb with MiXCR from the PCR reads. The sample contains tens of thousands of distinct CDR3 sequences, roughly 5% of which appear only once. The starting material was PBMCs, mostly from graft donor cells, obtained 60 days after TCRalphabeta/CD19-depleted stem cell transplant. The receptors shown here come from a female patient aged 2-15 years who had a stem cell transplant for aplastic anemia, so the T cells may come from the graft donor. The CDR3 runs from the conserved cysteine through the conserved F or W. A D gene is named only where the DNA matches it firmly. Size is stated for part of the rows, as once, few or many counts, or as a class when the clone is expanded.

CASSLLAGGSNEQFF	TGTGCCAGCAGCTTACTAGCGGGGGGAAGCAATGAGCAGTTCTTC	.	TRBV7-9	TRBJ2-1	TRBD2
CASSGTGGWEQFF	TGTGCCAGCAGCGGGACAGGGGGCTGGGAGCAGTTCTTC	many	TRBV6-5	TRBJ2-1	TRBD1
CASGLVTLPEQYF	TGTGCTAGTGGTTTGGTAACTCTTCCAGAGCAGTACTTC	few	TRBV12-5	TRBJ2-7	.
CSARLRSYEQYF	TGCAGTGCTAGATTGCGGTCCTACGAGCAGTACTTC	.	TRBV20-1	TRBJ2-7	.
CASSEAGGPAGELFF	TGTGCCAGCAGCGAAGCGGGAGGGCCGGCCGGGGAGCTGTTTTTT	many	TRBV6-5	TRBJ2-2	TRBD2
CASSLRGNYNSPLHF	TGTGCCAGCAGTTTAAGGGGTAACTATAATTCACCCCTCCACTTT	many	TRBV12-3/TRBV12-4	TRBJ1-6	.
CASSLVRREAFF	TGTGCCAGCAGCTTAGTTAGGAGGGAAGCTTTCTTT	many	TRBV7-9	TRBJ1-1	.
CASSFNSDSPLHF	TGTGCCAGCAGTTTTAACTCTGATTCACCCCTCCACTTT	many	TRBV12-3/TRBV12-4	TRBJ1-6	.
CASSSPATGGETQYF	TGTGCCAGCAGTTCTCCAGCTACAGGGGGAGAGACCCAGTACTTC	medium-sized	TRBV27	TRBJ2-5	TRBD1
CSAGGGVMQPQHF	TGCAGTGCTGGGGGGGGGGTCATGCAGCCCCAGCATTTT	few	TRBV20-1	TRBJ1-5	.
CASSHRGSSPLHF	TGTGCCAGCAGCCACAGGGGGTCCTCACCCCTCCACTTT	few	TRBV5-8	TRBJ1-6	TRBD1
CASSSTPGTTGNTIYF	TGTGCCAGCAGCTCAACGCCGGGGACCACTGGAAACACCATATATTTT	.	TRBV7-9	TRBJ1-3	.
CASSQDFAGGTDTQYF	TGCGCCAGCAGCCAAGATTTTGCGGGGGGGACAGATACGCAGTATTTT	many	TRBV4-1	TRBJ2-3	TRBD2
CSARATGTRSTGELFF	TGCAGTGCTAGAGCGACCGGGACACGTAGCACCGGGGAGCTGTTTTTT	many	TRBV20-1	TRBJ2-2	.
CAISESSGGETQYF	TGTGCCATCAGTGAGTCAAGCGGGGGGGAGACCCAGTACTTC	many	TRBV10-3	TRBJ2-5	TRBD2
CASSLAALSTDTQYF	TGCGCCAGCAGCTTGGCTGCTTTAAGCACAGATACGCAGTATTTT	.	TRBV5-1	TRBJ2-3	.
CAWSEQGNEQFF	TGTGCCTGGAGTGAACAGGGCAATGAGCAGTTCTTC	many	TRBV30	TRBJ2-1	.
CASSLRGYGYTF	TGTGCCAGCAGCTTGAGGGGGTATGGCTACACCTTC	many	TRBV5-6	TRBJ1-2	.
CASSPPGLAGDEQYF	TGTGCCAGCAGTCCACCGGGACTAGCGGGAGACGAGCAGTACTTC	many	TRBV28	TRBJ2-7	TRBD2
CAWSVKGHSEGDSPLHF	TGTGCCTGGAGTGTTAAGGGGCACTCCGAAGGGGATTCACCCCTCCACTTT	few	TRBV30	TRBJ1-6	.